A single sample gave rise to the 27 T cell receptor beta chains below, sequenced in a study of blood T cells in healthy people across ages. Sample-barcoded 5' priming and a J-beta primer mix drove a second PCR of 7 to 11 cycles. One entry per CDR3 protein, called by TCRdb with MiXCR from the 5' RACE reads. The data hold about 1.5 million distinct CDR3 sequences, with about 42% observed a single time. The sample consisted of blood. These receptors all come from a woman under 30 in good health.

This clonotype was observed a handful of times. The CDR3 coding sequence is TGTGCCACCAGTTGGATACCGGGACAGGGTGTCGAGACCCAGTACTTC. This translates into CATSWIPGQGVETQYF. The J gene is TRBJ2-5, the V gene TRBV15, with 9 positions matching TRBD1. The CDR3 has 16 amino acids. Germline V gives CDR1 LNHNV, CDR2 YYDKDF (reference sequence). J was trimmed by 5 bases and V by 6 bases; bases with no gene match: 13.

This clonotype was seen a few times. This chain's CDR3 is CSVRGSGTDTQYF. Written as DNA, the CDR3 is TGCAGTGTAAGGGGGTCGGGCACAGATACGCAGTATTTT. The chain uses TRBV20-1 and TRBJ2-3; tentatively, D is TRBD1 (6 bases). CDR3 length: 13 residues. Trimming stripped 7 bases from V and 1 base from J, with 12 bases between. Germline-derived CDR1 and CDR2 are DFQATT and SNEGSKA (reference sequence).

The chain employs TRBV7-9 and TRBJ1-5, with D possibly being TRBD1 (5 bases). The germline V gene encodes CDR1 SEHNR and CDR2 FQNEAQ (reference sequence). The CDR3 is made up of 15 amino acids. Trimming left V 1 base short and J 3 bases short, with 10 bases between. The CDR3: CASSLEGADNQPQHF. DNA for the CDR3: TGTGCCAGCAGCTTAGAAGGGGCAGACAATCAGCCCCAGCATTTT. Variable domain in full (rest from reference TRBV7-9 and TRBJ1-5): DTGVSQNPRHKITKRGQNVTFRCDPISEHNRLYWYRQTLGQGPEFLTYFQNEAQLEKSRLLSDRFSAERPKGSFSTLEIQRTEQGDSAMYLCASSLEGADNQPQHFGDGTRLSIL.

This clonotype was detected a few times. The chain recombines TRBV29-1 with TRBJ2-7; D possibly corresponds to TRBD1 (5 bases). V lost 1 base and J lost 3, with 10 bases in between. The length of the CDR3 is 13 residues. Per germline, CDR1 SQVTM and CDR2 ANQGSEA. The CDR3 here is CSVEGTPCYEQYF. The CDR3 DNA reads TGCAGCGTTGAAGGGACACCTTGCTACGAGCAGTACTTC.

This clonotype has ten or more counts. This sequence joins TRBV6-2 or TRBV6-3 and TRBJ2-7; 7 bases match TRBD1. The J segment lost 1 base and the V segment lost 2 bases, leaving 2 bases of the junction unmatched. The germline gives CDR1 MNHEY, CDR2 SVGEGT. This CDR3 is 14 amino acids long. CDR3 sequence: CASSYDRVSYEQYF. The CDR3 bases are TGTGCCAGCAGTTACGACAGGGTATCCTACGAGCAGTACTTC.

The CDR3 sequence is CASKPGQVMNTEAFF. Written as DNA, the CDR3 is TGTGCCAGCAAACCGGGACAAGTGATGAACACTGAAGCTTTCTTT. The chain couples TRBV6-2 or TRBV6-3 to TRBJ1-1; D is perhaps TRBD1 (6 bases). Trimming removed 7 bases at V and 0 bases at J, with 15 bases between. Germline V gene data show CDR1 as MNHEY and CDR2 as SVGEGT. The CDR3 covers 15 residues.

This clonotype was counted a few times. J is TRBJ2-1 and V is TRBV4-3; possible D gene TRBD1, 6 bases. The CDR3 contains 17 residues. V was shortened by 3 bases and J by 2 bases, with 17 bases between the two germline ends. Germline V gene lookup returns CDR1 LGHNA and CDR2 YSLEER. The CDR3 here is CASSHEGGRRTYNEQFF. In nucleotides, the CDR3 is TGCGCCAGCAGCCACGAAGGGGGAAGGAGGACCTACAATGAGCAGTTCTTC.

The chain uses TRBV10-3 and TRBJ2-1, with D tentatively TRBD1 (5 bases). The J call may be incorrect, as the DNA end agrees better with TRBJ2-7. The CDR3 spans 15 residues. Germline values: CDR1 ENHRY, CDR2 SYGVKD. The CDR3 spells CAIGADIVTYNEQYF. The CDR3 coding sequence is TGTGCCATCGGTGCGGACATAGTCACCTACAATGAGCAGTACTTC.

This clonotype was counted between two and nine times. V gene TRBV28 combines with J gene TRBJ1-1; TRBD1 agrees at 7 bases. In germline, CDR1 is MDHEN, CDR2 SYDVKM. The CDR3 covers 14 residues. V gave up 8 bases and J gave up 4 bases; unmatched junction bases: 10. The CDR3 protein is CASSPGGESTEAFF. In DNA, the CDR3 is TGTGCCAGCTCTCCAGGGGGGGAAAGCACTGAAGCTTTCTTT.

The table lists this clonotype with a few counts. The CDR3 sequence: CASSLWLAGAETQYF. The CDR3 coding sequence is TGTGCCAGCAGCTTATGGCTAGCGGGGGCAGAGACCCAGTACTTC. The V and J genes are TRBV7-2 and TRBJ2-7; the match to TRBD2 covers 10 bases. The J call could be wrong; TRBJ2-5 is a better fit for the DNA end. This CDR3 has 15 amino acids. CDR1 and CDR2 from the germline V gene are SGHTA and FQGNSA.

A few counts support this clonotype. This chain uses TRBV6-5 with TRBJ2-4, with TRBD1 identical over 7 bases. The J call may be incorrect, as the DNA end agrees better with TRBJ2-7. Per germline, CDR1 MNHEY and CDR2 SVGAGI. CDR3 length equals 14 residues. As DNA, the CDR3 is TGTGCCAGCAGCCCACAACAGGGGCCCCACGAGCAGTACTTC. It encodes CASSPQQGPHEQYF.

This clonotype was seen many times. The chain uses TRBV20-1 and TRBJ2-7; D perhaps matches TRBD1 (6 bases). Deletions cut 3 bases from V and 2 bases from J, with 14 bases between. Germline V gives CDR1 DFQATT, CDR2 SNEGSKA (reference sequence). The length of the CDR3 is 14 residues. For the CDR3, the DNA is TGCAGTGCTAGGTCAGGGGCGCCCGCCTACGAGCAGTACTTC. This codes for CSARSGAPAYEQYF.

J is TRBJ2-3 and V is TRBV12-3 or TRBV12-4; D is undetermined. CDR3 length equals 14 residues. V was shortened by 0 bases and J by 4 bases, with 8 bases between the two germline ends. The CDR3, as DNA: TGTGCCAGCAGTTTAGCGGACCTCGCAGATACGCAGTATTTT. It yields the protein CASSLADLADTQYF.

Note on this clonotype: One end of the junction is discordant with germline, which a read error may explain. The V call is TRBV7-9, the J call TRBJ1-4; TRBD1 matches at 7 bases. CDR1 SEHNR and CDR2 FQNEAQ come from the germline V gene (reference sequence). The CDR3 spans 16 residues. This chain's CDR3 is CAGSPGQAATNEKLFF. CDR3 in DNA: TGTGCCGGCAGCCCAGGACAGGCGGCAACTAATGAAAAACTGTTTTTT.

The V call is TRBV30, the J call TRBJ1-1, with D hard to call. Per the germline V gene, CDR1 is GTSNPN and CDR2 is SVGIG (reference sequence). The V end lost 4 bases, the J end lost 4 bases, and 10 bases lay between the germline ends. This CDR3 has 12 amino acids. The CDR3 here is CAWTQASTEAFF. CDR3 DNA sequence: TGTGCCTGGACCCAGGCGAGCACTGAAGCTTTCTTT.

This clonotype was detected only a few times. The V gene is TRBV18, the J gene TRBJ1-1; possibly TRBD1 for D (5 bases). The CDR3 runs to 14 residues. Trimming cost V 4 bases and J 3 bases, with 12 bases left between them. CDR1 is KGHSH and CDR2 is LQKENI in the germline V gene. The CDR3 sequence is CASSLNQGDTEAFF. The CDR3 DNA sequence: TGTGCCAGCTCACTAAATCAGGGTGACACTGAAGCTTTCTTT.

The gene calls are TRBV10-3 and TRBJ2-3, with D tentatively TRBD2 (6 bases). V lost 4 bases and J 3 bases, leaving 11 bases between the germline ends. CDR3 length equals 14 residues. The germline V gene has CDR1 ENHRY and CDR2 SYGVKD. CDR3 in DNA: TGTGCCATCAGTGGAGTACTAGCAACAGATACGCAGTATTTT. Protein sequence: CAISGVLATDTQYF.

This clonotype was counted between two and nine times. The rearrangement links TRBV10-3 to TRBJ2-3; perhaps TRBD2 as D (5 bases). CDR1 is ENHRY and CDR2 is SYGVKD in the germline V gene. The CDR3 has 14 residues. V was clipped by 4 bases and J by 2 bases, with 10 bases between them. The CDR3 nucleotides are TGTGCCATCAGTGTTGGGAGCCACACAGATACGCAGTATTTT. Amino acid sequence: CAISVGSHTDTQYF.

This clonotype was counted ten times or more. The rearrangement joins TRBV18 to TRBJ2-7; 7 nucleotides line up with TRBD1. The germline CDR1 and CDR2 sequences are KGHSH and LQKENI. Trimming removed 3 bases from V and 3 bases from J; junction bases left unmatched: 5. The CDR3 extends over 14 amino acids. The CDR3 here is CASSPPGQDYEQYF. The DNA for the CDR3 is TGTGCCAGCTCACCCCCAGGACAGGACTACGAGCAGTACTTC.

This clonotype was seen more than once but under ten times. The chain links TRBV7-2 to TRBJ1-4; D is uncertain. Germline CDR1 reads SGHTA; CDR2 reads FQGNSA. The CDR3 is 14 residues long. Trimming left V 2 bases short and J 1 base short, with 5 bases between. The CDR3 coding sequence is TGTGCCAGCAGCTTAATGGGAACTAATGAAAAACTGTTTTTT. Amino acid sequence: CASSLMGTNEKLFF.

Remarks on this clonotype: One junction end does not reproduce the germline sequence, and a read error may be involved. This sequence joins TRBV4-1 and TRBJ1-2; TRBD1 agrees at 7 bases. Germline V gene sequence: CDR1 MGHRA, CDR2 YSYEKL. The CDR3 length is 14 residues. DNA of the CDR3: TGCGTCAGCAGCTTACAGGGGTTTGTCTATGGCTACACCTTC. Its translation is CVSSLQGFVYGYTF.

This clonotype appeared a few times. V gene TRBV20-1 combines with J gene TRBJ2-7; D perhaps matches TRBD2 (5 bases). The germline V gene encodes CDR1 DFQATT and CDR2 SNEGSKA (reference sequence). V was trimmed by 1 base and J by 1 base, leaving 17 bases between them. This CDR3 region has 16 residues. The CDR3 reads CSARAATASRSYEQYF. Written as DNA, the CDR3 is TGCAGTGCTAGAGCGGCTACGGCTAGCCGGTCCTACGAGCAGTACTTC.

The CDR3 sequence: CASRPNPGTPSGANVLTF. The CDR3 DNA follows: TGTGCCAGCAGGCCTAACCCGGGAACCCCCTCTGGGGCCAACGTCCTGACTTTC. The chain uses TRBV3-1 and TRBJ2-6, with a weak D call TRBD2 (5 bases). The CDR3 is 18 amino acids. Germline V gives CDR1 LGHDT, CDR2 YNNKEL (reference sequence). Trimming stripped 6 bases from V and 0 bases from J, with 18 bases between.

V is TRBV12-3 or TRBV12-4 and J is TRBJ1-1; 7 bases align to TRBD1. V shed 5 bases and J 8 bases; nucleotides not matched to a gene: 17. This CDR3 region has 16 residues. The CDR3 region is CASSRQRGQSGREAFF. CDR3 sequence (DNA): TGTGCCAGCAGTCGCCAGAGGGGACAGAGTGGAAGGGAAGCTTTCTTT.

This clonotype occurred a few times. The genes are TRBV15 and TRBJ2-7; D is unclear. The CDR3 runs to 15 residues. Trimming took off 1 base at V and 2 bases at J, with 12 bases between the two ends. Germline V gives CDR1 LNHNV, CDR2 YYDKDF (reference sequence). The CDR3 protein is CATSRAVDNAYEQYF. The DNA of the CDR3 is TGTGCCACCAGCAGAGCCGTAGACAATGCCTACGAGCAGTACTTC.

The chain links TRBV4-1 to TRBJ2-1; D is perhaps TRBD1 or TRBD2 (5 bases each). The CDR3 loop spans 15 amino acids. V lost 4 bases to trimming and J lost 3 bases, with 13 bases between them. Germline V gives CDR1 MGHRA, CDR2 YSYEKL. The CDR3 loop is CASSLARGHYNEQFF. CDR3 DNA sequence: TGCGCCAGCAGCCTCGCTCGGGGCCACTACAATGAGCAGTTCTTC.

The chain combines TRBV5-8 with TRBJ2-1, with unresolved D. Between the trimmed V and J ends, which lost 4 bases and 13 bases, there was a span of 18 bases. The CDR3 loop spans 13 amino acids. CDR1 and CDR2 from the germline V gene are SGHTS and YDEGEE. The CDR3 DNA is TGTGCCAGCAGCGATCACCCCGGTTGGAATCAGTTCTTC. Translated, it gives CASSDHPGWNQFF.